The 25 T cell receptor beta chains listed next were all sequenced from one sample in a study of CD8+ T cells in alopecia areata. cDNA reverse transcribed from extracted RNA served as the sequencing template. Sequenced by immunoSEQ multiplex PCR; TCRdb stores in-frame clones only, minus some. Counted here are over 150,000 clones, around three fifths occurring once; the ten biggest clones make up 14%. Specified treatment: oral pan-JAK inhibitor, 5-10 mg twice daily. The source was CD4+ T cells sorted from blood, collected at week 24, from a patient treated with tofacitinib. The source is a human donor with alopecia areata.

This rearrangement joins TRBV5-1 to TRBJ2-7; D not certain. Germline CDR1 and CDR2: SGHRS and YFSETQ. V was clipped by 2 bases and J by 3 bases, with 3 bases between them. The length of the CDR3 is 11 residues. The CDR3 nucleotides are TGCGCCAGCAGCTTCGACTACGAGCAGTACTTC. This codes for CASSFDYEQYF.

The gene calls are TRBV30 and TRBJ2-4, with 9 bases lining up with TRBD1. The V gene end was trimmed by 3 bases and the J gene end by 8 bases; junction bases not matched to a gene: 8. CDR1 is GTSNPN, CDR2 SVGIG, per germline (reference sequence). This CDR3 is 14 amino acids long. CDR3 in DNA: TGTGCCTGGAGCCGGGGACAGGGTAGGGACATTCAGTACTTC. It specifies CAWSRGQGRDIQYF.

The chain joins TRBV19 to TRBJ2-5; 8 bases are a match to TRBD2. CDR1 is LNHDA, CDR2 SQIVND, per germline (reference sequence). The CDR3 runs 12 residues. J gave up 4 bases and V 9 bases, and 4 bases lay outside the gene matches. This CDR3 is CASRTSRETQYF. For the CDR3, the DNA is TGTGCCAGCAGGACTAGCCGAGAGACCCAGTACTTC. Based on the CDR3 plus reference TRBV19 and TRBJ2-5, the full variable domain is DGGITQSPKYLFRKEGQNVTLSCEQNLNHDAMYWYRQDPGQGLRLIYYSQIVNDFQKGDIAEGYSVSREKKESFPLTVTSAQKNPTAFYLCASRTSRETQYFGPGTRLLVL.

The chain recombines TRBV29-1 with TRBJ1-1; the D gene is possibly TRBD1 (5 bases). Trimming removed 4 bases from V and 1 base from J, with 19 bases in between. In germline, CDR1 is SQVTM, CDR2 ANQGSEA. This CDR3 comprises 16 residues. This CDR3 reads CSVGPFLDGQNTEAFF. CDR3 DNA sequence: TGCAGCGTTGGGCCCTTCCTGGACGGACAGAACACTGAAGCTTTCTTT.

This clone was seen a few times. The CDR3 protein is CASSLGGEGKNIQYF. CDR3 nucleotides: TGTGCCAGCAGCTTAGGGGGGGAAGGCAAAAACATTCAGTACTTC. The chain uses TRBV7-9 and TRBJ2-4; a weak D match, TRBD2 (6 bases). This CDR3 contains 15 residues. The V end was cut by 1 base, the J end by 3 bases, with 10 bases between. Germline values: CDR1 SEHNR, CDR2 FQNEAQ (reference sequence).

The V and J genes are TRBV7-9 and TRBJ1-1; D not resolved. V shed 5 bases and J shed 4 bases, with 5 bases lying between them. This CDR3 region has 11 residues. Germline CDR1 and CDR2: SEHNR and FQNEAQ (reference sequence). DNA for the CDR3: TGTGCCAGCAGCCAGGTCACTGAAGCTTTCTTT. Protein product: CASSQVTEAFF.

This clone was detected a few times. This sequence joins TRBV5-1 and TRBJ2-5; D is perhaps TRBD2 (7 bases). Per the germline V gene, CDR1 is SGHRS and CDR2 is YFSETQ. The CDR3 loop spans 16 amino acids. The V end was cut by 3 bases, the J end by 5 bases, with 20 bases between. In DNA, the CDR3 is TGCGCCAGCAGCTCGACACCCGGGGGGCCTCCGGAGACCCAGTACTTC. Translated: CASSSTPGGPPETQYF.

V and J are TRBV7-9 and TRBJ2-7; the match to TRBD2 covers 10 bases. Trimming removed 5 bases from V and 0 bases from J; junction bases left unmatched: 13. The CDR3 is 18 amino acids. Germline loops: CDR1 SEHNR, CDR2 FQNEAQ (reference sequence). CDR3 bases: TGTGCCAGCAGCGAGACTAGCGGGTCCCCAAGGGGCTCCTACGAGCAGTACTTC. This translates into CASSETSGSPRGSYEQYF.

The chain couples TRBV28 to TRBJ2-7, with a possible D match to TRBD2 (6 bases). The CDR3 covers 14 residues. V lost 5 bases, J lost 3 bases, and 14 bases lay in between. CDR1 and CDR2 from the germline V gene are MDHEN and SYDVKM. The CDR3 DNA reads as TGTGCCAGCAGTCTGCGGGAATTTCACTACGAGCAGTACTTC. Its translation is CASSLREFHYEQYF.

The genes are TRBV11-3 and TRBJ1-1, with TRBD1 matching 9 bases. Trimming removed 4 bases from V and 4 bases from J; junction bases left unmatched: 7. CDR3 size: 15 residues. Germline loops: CDR1 SGHNT, CDR2 YENEEA. CDR3 sequence: CASSSSDRGRTEAFF. The DNA for the CDR3 is TGTGCCAGCAGCTCCTCGGACAGGGGCCGCACTGAAGCTTTCTTT.

V is TRBV30 and J is TRBJ2-4; TRBD2 might be the D (5 bases). This CDR3 spans 11 amino acids. V was cut by 3 bases and J by 8 bases, with 8 bases left in between. Germline-derived CDR1 and CDR2 are GTSNPN and SVGIG (reference sequence). The CDR3 DNA reads TGTGCCTGGAGGATCGGGGACATTCAGTACTTC. This gives the protein CAWRIGDIQYF.

Only a few counts were recorded for this clone. This sequence joins TRBV7-2 and TRBJ2-6, with D possibly being TRBD1 (6 bases). The CDR3 loop spans 17 amino acids. Between the trimmed V and J ends, which lost 5 bases and 0 bases, there was a span of 14 bases. Germline V CDR1 and CDR2: SGHTA, FQGNSA. CDR3 sequence: CASSPQGKSSGANVLTF. The CDR3 DNA reads as TGTGCCAGCAGCCCTCAGGGGAAAAGCTCTGGGGCCAACGTCCTGACTTTC.

V gene TRBV20-1 combines with J gene TRBJ2-7; maybe TRBD1 (5 bases). V lost 5 bases and J 3 bases, leaving 8 bases between the germline ends. Germline CDR1 DFQATT, CDR2 SNEGSKA (reference sequence). The CDR3 consists of 11 residues. CDR3 sequence reads: CSALTVYEQYF. The CDR3 DNA reads TGCAGTGCTCTGACAGTCTACGAGCAGTACTTC.

V and J are TRBV6-6 and TRBJ2-3; weak D call: TRBD2 (5 bases). The length of the CDR3 is 16 residues. Trimming took off 2 bases at V and 0 bases at J, with 12 bases between the two ends. Germline V gene sequence: CDR1 MNHNY, CDR2 SVGAGI (reference sequence). Here the CDR3 DNA reads TGTGCCAGCAGTTACGAGCAGGACTTTAGCACAGATACGCAGTATTTT. This sequence encodes CASSYEQDFSTDTQYF.

The rearrangement uses TRBV11-2 and TRBJ2-7; TRBD1 agrees at 9 bases. Per the germline V gene, CDR1 is SGHAT and CDR2 is FQNNGV. After removal of 1 base from V and 0 bases from J, the junction contained 13 bases not matched to a gene. The CDR3 runs to 19 residues. This CDR3 is CASSLVNIGLGQGSYEQYF. DNA of the CDR3: TGTGCCAGCAGCTTAGTTAATATAGGGCTGGGACAGGGCTCCTACGAGCAGTACTTC.

This clone turned up a few times. The chain couples TRBV7-3 to TRBJ2-3; D not certain. The germline V and J ends were trimmed by 0 bases and 0 bases, with 4 bases remaining between them. Germline V gene sequence: CDR1 SGHTA, CDR2 FQGTGA. The CDR3 contains 14 residues. CDR3 residues: CASSLTASTDTQYF. Written as DNA, the CDR3 is TGTGCCAGCAGCTTAACGGCTAGCACAGATACGCAGTATTTT.

This clone was observed a handful of times. The CDR3, as DNA: TGTGCCAGTAGTATGGCCGGCAGCACACAGTATGGCTACACCTTC. It specifies CASSMAGSTQYGYTF. The chain carries TRBV19 and TRBJ1-2; D is unresolved. With 3 bases removed from V and 5 bases from J, the gap between germline ends came to 16 bases. The CDR3 sequence is 15 residues long. Looked up from germline, CDR1 is LNHDA and CDR2 is SQIVND (reference sequence).

This clone occurred a few times. This CDR3 is also generated by other DNA sequences in the sample. This chain connects TRBV29-1 to TRBJ2-7; D not certain. The V gene lost 6 bases and the J gene lost 0 bases, with 6 bases spanning the gap. Germline V gives CDR1 SQVTM, CDR2 ANQGSEA. The CDR3 sequence is 11 residues long. CDR3 DNA sequence: TGCAGCGTAGCGATCTCCTACGAGCAGTACTTC. Amino acid sequence: CSVAISYEQYF.

The gene calls are TRBV5-6 and TRBJ1-1, with TRBD1 as a possible D gene (6 bases). The CDR3 totals 15 residues. Looked up from germline, CDR1 is SGHDT and CDR2 is YYEEEE. Between the trimmed V and J ends, which lost 2 bases and 1 base, there was a span of 12 bases. The CDR3 DNA is TGTGCCAGCAGCTTTTGGGGGGCCAGGAACACTGAAGCTTTCTTT. Encoded protein: CASSFWGARNTEAFF.

The J gene is TRBJ1-2, the V gene TRBV7-2; TRBD1 is a possible D gene (5 bases). The CDR3 spans 14 residues. The germline V gene has CDR1 SGHTA and CDR2 FQGNSA. Trimming shortened V by 8 bases and J by 3 bases, and 16 bases separated the two germline ends. CDR3 in amino acids: CASHHAGYDYGYTF. The CDR3, as DNA: TGTGCCAGCCATCATGCAGGGTACGACTATGGCTACACCTTC.

The chain combines TRBV4-2 with TRBJ1-2; TRBD1 might be the D (6 bases). V dropped 2 bases and J dropped 4 bases, with 11 bases sitting between them. This CDR3 has 14 amino acids. Per germline, CDR1 LGHNA and CDR2 YNFKEQ. CDR3 nucleotide sequence: TGTGCCAGCAGCCAACAAACAGGGATCTATGGCTACACCTTC. Residues: CASSQQTGIYGYTF.

The chain joins TRBV6-5 to TRBJ2-2; the D is unclear. CDR1 MNHEY and CDR2 SVGAGI come from the germline V gene. The CDR3 has 13 amino acids. Trimming removed 2 bases from V and 3 bases from J, with 4 bases in between. The CDR3 sequence is CASSYSHTGELFF. In DNA, the CDR3 is TGTGCCAGCAGTTACAGCCACACCGGGGAGCTGTTTTTT.

The chain employs TRBV4-1 and TRBJ2-4; D is unclear. The CDR3 loop spans 12 amino acids. Germline V gene data show CDR1 as MGHRA and CDR2 as YSYEKL. V dropped 4 bases and J dropped 6 bases, with 7 bases sitting between them. CDR3 region: CASSREGNIQYF. The DNA of the CDR3 is TGCGCCAGCAGCCGGGAAGGAAACATTCAGTACTTC.

The sample holds one count of this clone. The chain recombines TRBV5-4 with TRBJ2-1; 8 bases map to TRBD1. There are 14 residues in the CDR3. V shed 4 bases and J 6 bases; nucleotides not matched to a gene: 6. Germline-derived CDR1 and CDR2 are SGHNT and YYREEE (reference sequence). The CDR3 here is CASSVDRASNEQFF. CDR3 sequence (DNA): TGTGCCAGCAGCGTGGACAGGGCGAGCAATGAGCAGTTCTTC.

The V call is TRBV2, the J call TRBJ1-1; 7 positions match TRBD1. With 6 bases clipped from V and 1 base from J, the junction kept 11 bases outside the gene matches. CDR3 length: 16 residues. The germline V gene encodes CDR1 SNHLY and CDR2 FYNNEI. The DNA of the CDR3 is TGTGCCAGCAGGGTCCCGGCAGGGGGAAAGAACACTGAAGCTTTCTTT. This codes for CASRVPAGGKNTEAFF.